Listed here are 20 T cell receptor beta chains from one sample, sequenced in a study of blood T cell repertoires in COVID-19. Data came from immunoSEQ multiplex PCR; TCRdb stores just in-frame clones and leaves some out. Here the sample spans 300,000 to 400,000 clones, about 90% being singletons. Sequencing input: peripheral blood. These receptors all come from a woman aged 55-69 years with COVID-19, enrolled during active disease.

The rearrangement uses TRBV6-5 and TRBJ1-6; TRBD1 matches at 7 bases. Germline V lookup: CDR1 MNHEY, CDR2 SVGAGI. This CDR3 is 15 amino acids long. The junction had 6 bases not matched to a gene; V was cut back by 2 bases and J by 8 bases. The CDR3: CASSYNRGGYSPLHF. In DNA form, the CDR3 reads TGTGCCAGCAGTTACAACAGGGGTGGGTATTCACCCCTCCACTTT.

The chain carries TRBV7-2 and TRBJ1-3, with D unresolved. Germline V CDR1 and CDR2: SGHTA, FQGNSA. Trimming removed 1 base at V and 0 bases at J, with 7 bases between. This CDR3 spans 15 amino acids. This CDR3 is CASSLVGSSGNTIYF. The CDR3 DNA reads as TGTGCCAGCAGCTTAGTGGGCAGCTCTGGAAACACCATATATTTT. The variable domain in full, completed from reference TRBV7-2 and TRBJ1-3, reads GAGVSQSPSNKVTEKGKDVELRCDPISGHTALYWYRQSLGQGLEFLIYFQGNSAPDKSGLPSDRFSAERTGGSVSTLTIQRTQQEDSAVYLCASSLVGSSGNTIYFGEGSWLTVV.

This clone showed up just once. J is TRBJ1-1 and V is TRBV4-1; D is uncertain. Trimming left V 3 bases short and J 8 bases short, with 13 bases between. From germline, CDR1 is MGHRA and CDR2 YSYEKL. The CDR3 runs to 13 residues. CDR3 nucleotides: TGCGCCAGCAGCCACGACCAGGAGCGGGAAGCTTTCTTT. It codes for CASSHDQEREAFF.

Here the CDR3 reads CASSLVQGGHGYTF. CDR3 DNA: TGTGCCAGCAGTTTGGTCCAGGGAGGCCATGGCTACACCTTC. The rearrangement joins TRBV28 to TRBJ1-2; tentatively, D is TRBD1 (5 bases). The CDR3 is 14 residues long. The germline gives CDR1 MDHEN, CDR2 SYDVKM. The V gene lost 3 bases and the J gene lost 6 bases, with 14 bases spanning the gap.

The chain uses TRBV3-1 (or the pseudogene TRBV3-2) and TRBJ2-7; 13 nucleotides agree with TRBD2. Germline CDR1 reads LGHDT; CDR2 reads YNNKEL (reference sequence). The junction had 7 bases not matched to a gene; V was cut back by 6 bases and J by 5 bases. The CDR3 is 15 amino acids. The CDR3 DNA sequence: TGTGCCAGCAGGCGGACTAGCGGGGGATTGAACGAGCAGTACTTC. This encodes CASRRTSGGLNEQYF.

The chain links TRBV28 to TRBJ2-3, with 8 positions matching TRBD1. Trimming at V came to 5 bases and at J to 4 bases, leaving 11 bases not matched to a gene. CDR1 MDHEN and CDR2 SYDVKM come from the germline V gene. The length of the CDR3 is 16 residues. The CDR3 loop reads CASSTVQGVGADTQYF. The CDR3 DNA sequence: TGTGCCAGCAGTACCGTACAGGGGGTGGGTGCAGATACGCAGTATTTT.

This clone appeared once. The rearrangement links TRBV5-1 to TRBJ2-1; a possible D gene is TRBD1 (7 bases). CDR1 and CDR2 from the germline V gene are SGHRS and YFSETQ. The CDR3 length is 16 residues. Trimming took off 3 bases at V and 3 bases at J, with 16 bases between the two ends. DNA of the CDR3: TGCGCCAGCAGCTCCAGGGGGGACTCTTACTACAATGAGCAGTTCTTC. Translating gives CASSSRGDSYYNEQFF.

The CDR3 sequence is CASSPRQGIQGTEAFF. CDR3 nucleotides: TGTGCCAGCAGTCCCCGACAGGGAATTCAAGGCACTGAAGCTTTCTTT. The chain recombines TRBV6-7 with TRBJ1-1; the match to TRBD1 covers 7 bases. TRBV6-7 is filed as an ORF, its function uncertain. This CDR3 comprises 16 residues. Trimming at V came to 5 bases and at J to 4 bases, leaving 13 bases not matched to a gene.

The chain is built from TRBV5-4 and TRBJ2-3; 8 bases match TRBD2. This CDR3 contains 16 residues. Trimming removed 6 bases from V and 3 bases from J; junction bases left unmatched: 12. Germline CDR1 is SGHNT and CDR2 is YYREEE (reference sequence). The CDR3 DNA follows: TGTGCCAGCACTATACCCTCGGGGGGGCAAACAGATACGCAGTATTTT. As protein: CASTIPSGGQTDTQYF.

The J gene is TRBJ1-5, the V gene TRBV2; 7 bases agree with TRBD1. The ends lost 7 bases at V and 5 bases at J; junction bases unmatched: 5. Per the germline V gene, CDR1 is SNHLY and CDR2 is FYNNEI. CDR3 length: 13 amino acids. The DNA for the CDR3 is TGTGCCAGCATGGGGGACAGCTATCAGCCCCAGCATTTT. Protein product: CASMGDSYQPQHF.

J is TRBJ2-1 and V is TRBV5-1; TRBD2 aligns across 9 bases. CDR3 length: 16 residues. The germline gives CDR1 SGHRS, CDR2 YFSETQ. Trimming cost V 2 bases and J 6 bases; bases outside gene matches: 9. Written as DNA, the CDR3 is TGCGCCAGCAGCTTAAGACTGCGGGGGGGCCTCAATGAGCAGTTCTTC. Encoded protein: CASSLRLRGGLNEQFF.

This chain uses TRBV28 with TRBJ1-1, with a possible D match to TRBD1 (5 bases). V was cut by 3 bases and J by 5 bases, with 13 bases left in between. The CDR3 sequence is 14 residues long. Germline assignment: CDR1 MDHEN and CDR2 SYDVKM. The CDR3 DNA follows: TGTGCCAGCAGTTTTATAAGGGGAGGAACTGAAGCTTTCTTT. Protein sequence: CASSFIRGGTEAFF.

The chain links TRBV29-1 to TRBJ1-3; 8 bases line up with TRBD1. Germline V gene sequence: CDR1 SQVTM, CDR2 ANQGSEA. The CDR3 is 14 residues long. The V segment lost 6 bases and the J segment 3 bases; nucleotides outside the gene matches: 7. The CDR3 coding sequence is TGCAGCGTGTCGACAGGGGTGAATGGAAACACCATATATTTT. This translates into CSVSTGVNGNTIYF.

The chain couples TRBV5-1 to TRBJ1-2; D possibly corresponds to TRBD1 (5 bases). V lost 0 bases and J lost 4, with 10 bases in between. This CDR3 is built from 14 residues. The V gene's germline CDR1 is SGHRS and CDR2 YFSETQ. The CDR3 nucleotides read TGCGCCAGCAGCTTGGAACAGGTAGTCTATGGCTACACCTTC. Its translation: CASSLEQVVYGYTF.

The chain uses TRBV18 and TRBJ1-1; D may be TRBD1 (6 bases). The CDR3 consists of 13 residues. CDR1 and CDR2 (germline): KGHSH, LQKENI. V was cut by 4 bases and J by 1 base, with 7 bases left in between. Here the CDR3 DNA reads TGTGCCAGCTCACAACAGGGGAACACTGAAGCTTTCTTT. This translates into CASSQQGNTEAFF.

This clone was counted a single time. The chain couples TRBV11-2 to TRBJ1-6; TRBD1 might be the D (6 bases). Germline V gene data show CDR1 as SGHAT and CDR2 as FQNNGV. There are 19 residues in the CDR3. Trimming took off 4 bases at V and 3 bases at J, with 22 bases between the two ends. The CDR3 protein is CASSSRATGIGYYNSPLHF. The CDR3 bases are TGTGCCAGCAGCTCGCGGGCTACAGGGATCGGCTACTATAATTCACCCCTCCACTTT.

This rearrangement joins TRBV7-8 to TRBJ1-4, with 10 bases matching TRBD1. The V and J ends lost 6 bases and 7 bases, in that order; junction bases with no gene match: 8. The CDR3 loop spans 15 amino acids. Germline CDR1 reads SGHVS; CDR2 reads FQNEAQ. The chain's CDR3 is CASSRQGAGVEKLFF. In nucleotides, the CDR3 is TGTGCCAGCAGTCGACAGGGGGCGGGGGTTGAAAAACTGTTTTTT.

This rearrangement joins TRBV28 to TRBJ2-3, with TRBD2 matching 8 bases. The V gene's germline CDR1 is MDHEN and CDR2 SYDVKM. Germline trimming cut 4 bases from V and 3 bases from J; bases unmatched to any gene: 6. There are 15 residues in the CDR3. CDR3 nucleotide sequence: TGTGCCAGCAGTTCCCTACGGGGGGGGACAGATACGCAGTATTTT. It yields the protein CASSSLRGGTDTQYF.

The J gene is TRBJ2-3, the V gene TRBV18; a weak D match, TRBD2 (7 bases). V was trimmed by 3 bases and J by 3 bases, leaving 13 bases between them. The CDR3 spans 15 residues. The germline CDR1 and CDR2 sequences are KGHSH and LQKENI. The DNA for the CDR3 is TGTGCCAGCTCACCGGCGGGGGCCGGTACAGATACGCAGTATTTT. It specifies CASSPAGAGTDTQYF. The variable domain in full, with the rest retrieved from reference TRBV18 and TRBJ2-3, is NAGVMQNPRHLVRRRGQEARLRCSPMKGHSHVYWYRQLPEEGLKFMVYLQKENIIDESGMPKERFSAEFPKEGPSILRIQQVVRGDSAAYFCASSPAGAGTDTQYFGPGTRLTVL.

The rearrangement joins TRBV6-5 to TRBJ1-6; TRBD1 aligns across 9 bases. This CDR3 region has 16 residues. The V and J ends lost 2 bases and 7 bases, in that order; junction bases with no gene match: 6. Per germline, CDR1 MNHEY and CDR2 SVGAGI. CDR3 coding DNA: TGTGCCAGCAGTTACACGGGACAGGGAGGCAATTCACCCCTCCACTTT. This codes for CASSYTGQGGNSPLHF.